Sequencing of this T cell receptor (beta chain) was carried out in a study of blood T cell repertoires in COVID-19. Study summary: Samples representing acute and convalescent COVID-19 were sourced from the United States, Italy and Spain. The cDNA or gDNA used as material had been derived from T cells, B-cell-depleted T cells, or PBMCs.

CDR3 length equals 16 residues. The V gene's germline CDR1 is MRHNA and CDR2 SNTAGT. V lost 2 bases, J lost 7 bases, and 10 bases stayed unmatched. Authors' methods: Reference gene primer amplification gave nucleated cell count estimates. Libraries were prepared by immunoSEQ multiplex PCR; TCRdb keeps only in-frame clonotypes and omits some of them. That table furnishes V, J and clone size, whereas the DNA furnished D and trimming. The sample lists about 63,000 clones, about 78% occurring once. The chain carries TRBV6-4 and TRBJ1-5; 8 positions agree with TRBD1. This TCR was sampled from a woman of 80 years or more with acute or convalescent COVID-19. Sequencing input: peripheral blood. The CDR3 region is CASSDTTGVRRQPQHF. The CDR3 nucleotides read TGTGCCAGCAGTGACACGACAGGGGTTCGGAGGCAGCCCCAGCATTTT.